A single sample is the source of the 11 T cell receptor beta chains below, sequenced in a study of shared clonotypes between healthy human individuals (dated by TCRdb to the early 2020s). Preparation of the library involved the immunoSEQ multiplex PCR assay. TCRdb mirrors the immuneACCESS table, restricted to in-frame sequences. Some clones are absent from its copies; in checked studies, under half trace to an unresolved V gene, and the reason for the others is unknown. The sample includes roughly 1,800,000 clones, with about 95% observed a single time. The ten largest make up roughly 1.2% of the sample. For the CD8 naive samples, CD45RO-negative cells were positively selected for CCR7, yielding a CD45RA+CCR7+ population from which TemRA cells were excluded. Sequencing was carried out using naive CD8+ T cells sorted from blood. In light of the paper, this sample's cell subset or site label describes: CD45RA+CCR7+. Receptors originate from a man aged 18 to 30 in good health.

The rearrangement links TRBV7-9 to TRBJ1-4; D unclear. CDR3 length: 11 residues. V lost 7 bases and J 7 bases, leaving 7 bases between the germline ends. Germline CDR1 SEHNR, CDR2 FQNEAQ (reference sequence). The CDR3 nucleotides are TGTGCCAGCACCTCGGGTGAAAAACTGTTTTTT. Translation: CASTSGEKLFF.

The V and J genes are TRBV28 and TRBJ1-2, with a possible D match to TRBD1 (6 bases). Germline CDR1 MDHEN, CDR2 SYDVKM. The CDR3 spans 15 residues. V was cut by 6 bases and J by 4 bases, with 18 bases left in between. This CDR3 is CASSTGRGAGYGYTF. The CDR3 DNA sequence: TGTGCCAGCAGCACCGGGAGGGGGGCCGGCTATGGCTACACCTTC.

This clone was seen a single time. The chain carries TRBV7-6 and TRBJ2-1; D not certain. The CDR3 spans 12 residues. V shed 1 base and J shed 5 bases, with 3 bases lying between them. CDR1 and CDR2 from the germline V gene are SGHVS and FNYEAQ. CDR3 amino acids: CASSLENNEQFF. CDR3 coding DNA: TGTGCCAGCAGCTTAGAAAACAATGAGCAGTTCTTC.

The gene calls are TRBV4-3 and TRBJ2-5, with 7 positions matching TRBD1. CDR1 is LGHNA and CDR2 is YSLEER in the germline V gene. The CDR3 runs to 17 residues. Trimming at V came to 2 bases and at J to 1 base, leaving 10 bases not matched to a gene. As DNA, the CDR3 is TGCGCCAGCAGCCAATTTCCTACCGGGACAGCCCAAGAGACCCAGTACTTC. It codes for CASSQFPTGTAQETQYF.

This clone was seen once. The V call is TRBV4-3, the J call TRBJ2-1, with 11 bases aligning to TRBD1. V dropped 0 bases and J dropped 7; count of bases not matched to a gene: 2. Looked up from germline, CDR1 is LGHNA and CDR2 is YSLEER. The CDR3 length is 15 residues. DNA for the CDR3: TGCGCCAGCAGCCAAGAGGGGACAGGGGGGAATGAGCAGTTCTTC. Amino acid sequence: CASSQEGTGGNEQFF.

The rearrangement links TRBV28 to TRBJ2-7; 8 nucleotides line up with TRBD1. CDR3 length equals 18 residues. From germline, CDR1 is MDHEN and CDR2 SYDVKM. The ends lost 3 bases at V and 3 bases at J; junction bases unmatched: 16. The CDR3 here is CASSFVQGAPNPNYEQYF. CDR3 in DNA: TGTGCCAGCAGTTTTGTTCAGGGGGCTCCAAACCCGAACTACGAGCAGTACTTC. The variable domain in full, with the rest retrieved from reference TRBV28 and TRBJ2-7, is DVKVTQSSRYLVKRTGEKVFLECVQDMDHENMFWYRQDPGLGLRLIYFSYDVKMKEKGDIPEGYSVSREKKERFSLILESASTNQTSMYLCASSFVQGAPNPNYEQYFGPGTRLTVT.

This clone was found many times. V is TRBV9 and J is TRBJ2-3, with 13 positions matching TRBD2. The V segment lost 3 bases and the J segment 3 bases; nucleotides outside the gene matches: 4. This CDR3 is 16 amino acids long. CDR1 and CDR2 (germline): SGDLS, YYNGEE. CDR3 protein: CASSGTSGGWTDTQYF. Here the CDR3 DNA reads TGTGCCAGCAGCGGGACTAGCGGGGGTTGGACAGATACGCAGTATTTT.

The chain uses TRBV14 and TRBJ2-5; 9 nucleotides align to TRBD1. V lost 0 bases, J lost 3 bases, and 5 bases stayed unmatched. Germline loops: CDR1 SGHDN, CDR2 FVKESK. The CDR3 totals 16 residues. The CDR3 DNA follows: TGTGCCAGCAGCCAAGATATAGGACAGGGGAAAGAGACCCAGTACTTC. Amino acid sequence: CASSQDIGQGKETQYF.

This rearrangement joins TRBV7-9 to TRBJ2-2; the D is unclear. The germline V gene has CDR1 SEHNR and CDR2 FQNEAQ (reference sequence). Trimming took 3 bases from V and 5 from J, leaving 16 bases between them. This CDR3 is 16 amino acids long. CDR3 protein: CASSFLGFRETGELFF. The DNA of the CDR3 is TGTGCCAGCAGCTTTCTGGGGTTCAGAGAGACCGGGGAGCTGTTTTTT.

The chain links TRBV7-8 to TRBJ2-1, with 10 bases lining up with TRBD2. V lost 5 bases, J lost 5 bases, and 3 bases stayed unmatched. This CDR3 region has 14 residues. Germline V gives CDR1 SGHVS, CDR2 FQNEAQ. The chain's CDR3 is CASSATSGNNEQFF. The DNA for the CDR3 is TGTGCCAGCAGCGCTACTAGCGGGAACAATGAGCAGTTCTTC.

The chain carries TRBV6-5 and TRBJ2-1; D might be TRBD2 (6 bases). This CDR3 has 15 residues. Germline lookup yields CDR1 MNHEY and CDR2 SVGAGI. With 2 bases removed from V and 7 bases from J, the gap between germline ends came to 15 bases. Written as DNA, the CDR3 is TGTGCCAGCAGTTACACCGGGACTCCCGGGAATGAGCAGTTCTTC. Amino acid sequence: CASSYTGTPGNEQFF.